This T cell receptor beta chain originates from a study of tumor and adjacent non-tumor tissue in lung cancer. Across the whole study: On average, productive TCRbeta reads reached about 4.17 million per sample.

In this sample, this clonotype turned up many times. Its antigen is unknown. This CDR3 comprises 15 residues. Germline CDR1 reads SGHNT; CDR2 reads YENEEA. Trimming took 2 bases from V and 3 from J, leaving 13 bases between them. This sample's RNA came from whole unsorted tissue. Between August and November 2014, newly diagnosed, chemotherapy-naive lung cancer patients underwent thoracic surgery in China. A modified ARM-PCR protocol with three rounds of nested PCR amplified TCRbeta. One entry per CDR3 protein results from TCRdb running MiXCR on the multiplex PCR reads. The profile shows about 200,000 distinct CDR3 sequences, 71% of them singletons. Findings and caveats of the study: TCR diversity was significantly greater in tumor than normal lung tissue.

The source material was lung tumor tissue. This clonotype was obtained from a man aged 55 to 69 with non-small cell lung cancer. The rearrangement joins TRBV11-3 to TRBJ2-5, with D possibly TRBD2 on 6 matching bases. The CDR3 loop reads CASSLFGGAEETQYF. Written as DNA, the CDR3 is TGTGCCAGCAGCTTATTCGGCGGGGCGGAAGAGACCCAGTACTTC.